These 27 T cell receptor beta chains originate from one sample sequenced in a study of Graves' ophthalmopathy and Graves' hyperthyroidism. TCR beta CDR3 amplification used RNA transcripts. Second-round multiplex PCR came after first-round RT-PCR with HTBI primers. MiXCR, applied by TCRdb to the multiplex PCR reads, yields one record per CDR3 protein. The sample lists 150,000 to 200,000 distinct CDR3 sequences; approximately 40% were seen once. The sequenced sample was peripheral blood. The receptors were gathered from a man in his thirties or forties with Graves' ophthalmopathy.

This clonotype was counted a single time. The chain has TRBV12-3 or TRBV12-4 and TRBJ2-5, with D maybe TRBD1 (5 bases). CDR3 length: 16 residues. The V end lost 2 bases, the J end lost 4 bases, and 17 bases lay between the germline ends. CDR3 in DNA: TGTGCCAGCAGTTTACGCCCGGACCCCCAGGGAGAGACCCAGTACTTC. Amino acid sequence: CASSLRPDPQGETQYF.

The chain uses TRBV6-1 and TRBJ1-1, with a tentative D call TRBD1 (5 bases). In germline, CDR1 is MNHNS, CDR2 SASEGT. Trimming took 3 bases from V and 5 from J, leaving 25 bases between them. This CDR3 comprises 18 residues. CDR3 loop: CASSDGERPQGQKTEAFF. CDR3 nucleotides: TGTGCCAGCAGTGATGGAGAGAGACCCCAGGGTCAGAAGACTGAAGCTTTCTTT.

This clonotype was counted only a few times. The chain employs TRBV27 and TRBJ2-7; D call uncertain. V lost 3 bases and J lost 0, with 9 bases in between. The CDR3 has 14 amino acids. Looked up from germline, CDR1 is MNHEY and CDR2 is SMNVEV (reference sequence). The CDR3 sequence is CASSLNGLSYEQYF. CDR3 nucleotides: TGTGCCAGCAGTTTGAACGGCCTCTCCTACGAGCAGTACTTC.

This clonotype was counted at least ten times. As DNA, the CDR3 is TGTGCCAGTAGCCGGCAGCCGGGACAGGGGGCCTCCTACGAGCAGTACTTC. Protein: CASSRQPGQGASYEQYF. The chain has TRBV19 and TRBJ2-7; 12 nucleotides line up with TRBD1. The V gene end was trimmed by 6 bases and the J gene end by 0 bases; junction bases not matched to a gene: 9. Germline assignment: CDR1 LNHDA and CDR2 SQIVND (reference sequence). The CDR3 has 17 amino acids.

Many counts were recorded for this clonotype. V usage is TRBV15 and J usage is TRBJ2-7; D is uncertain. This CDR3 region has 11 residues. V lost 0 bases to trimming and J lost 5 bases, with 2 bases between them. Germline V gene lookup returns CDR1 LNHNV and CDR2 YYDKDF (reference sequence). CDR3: CATSRDDEQYF. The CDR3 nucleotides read TGTGCCACCAGCAGAGATGACGAGCAGTACTTC.

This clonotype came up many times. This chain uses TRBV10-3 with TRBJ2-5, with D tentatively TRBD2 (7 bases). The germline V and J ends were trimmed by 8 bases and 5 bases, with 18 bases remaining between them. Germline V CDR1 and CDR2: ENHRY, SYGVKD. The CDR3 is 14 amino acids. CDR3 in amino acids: CAISEGGGRETQYF. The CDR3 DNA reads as TGTGCCATCTCCGAGGGGGGGGGCCGGGAGACCCAGTACTTC.

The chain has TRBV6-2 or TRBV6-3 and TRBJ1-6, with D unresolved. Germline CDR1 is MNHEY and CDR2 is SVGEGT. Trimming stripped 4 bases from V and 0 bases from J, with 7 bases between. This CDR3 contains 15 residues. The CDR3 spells CASSWMSSYNSPLHF. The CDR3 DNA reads TGTGCCAGCAGTTGGATGAGCTCCTATAATTCACCCCTCCACTTT.

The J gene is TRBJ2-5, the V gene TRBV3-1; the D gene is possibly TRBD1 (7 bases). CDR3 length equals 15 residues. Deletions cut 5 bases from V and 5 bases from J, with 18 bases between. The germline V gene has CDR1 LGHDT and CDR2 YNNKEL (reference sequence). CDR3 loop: CASSNGGGEGETQYF. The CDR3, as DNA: TGTGCCAGCAGCAATGGAGGGGGCGAAGGGGAGACCCAGTACTTC.

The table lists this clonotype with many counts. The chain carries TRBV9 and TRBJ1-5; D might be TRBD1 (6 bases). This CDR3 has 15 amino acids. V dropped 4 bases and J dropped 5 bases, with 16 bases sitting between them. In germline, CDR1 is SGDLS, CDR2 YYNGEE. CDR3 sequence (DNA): TGTGCCAGCAGCCCCAGGGGCGACGATTATCAGCCCCAGCATTTT. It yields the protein CASSPRGDDYQPQHF.

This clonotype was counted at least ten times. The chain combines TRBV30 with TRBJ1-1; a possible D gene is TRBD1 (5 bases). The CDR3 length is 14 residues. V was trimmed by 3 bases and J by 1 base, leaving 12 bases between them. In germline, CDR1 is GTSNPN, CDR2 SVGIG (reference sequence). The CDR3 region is CAWRATASNTEAFF. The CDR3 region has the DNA TGTGCCTGGAGAGCGACAGCCTCGAACACTGAAGCTTTCTTT.

CDR3 region: CASSEVGLDDQPQHF. In DNA, the CDR3 is TGTGCCAGCAGTGAAGTGGGTTTGGATGATCAGCCCCAGCATTTT. The chain recombines TRBV6-1 with TRBJ1-5, with D uncertain. CDR1 MNHNS and CDR2 SASEGT come from the germline V gene. CDR3 size: 15 residues. Trimming pared 1 base from V and 5 bases from J, leaving 12 bases between.

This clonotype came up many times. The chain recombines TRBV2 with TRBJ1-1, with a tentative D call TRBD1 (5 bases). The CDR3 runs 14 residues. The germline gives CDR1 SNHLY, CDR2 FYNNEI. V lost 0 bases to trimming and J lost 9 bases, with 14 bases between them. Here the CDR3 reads CASSEAHRLGQAFF. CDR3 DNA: TGTGCCAGCAGTGAAGCGCACAGGTTGGGACAAGCTTTCTTT.

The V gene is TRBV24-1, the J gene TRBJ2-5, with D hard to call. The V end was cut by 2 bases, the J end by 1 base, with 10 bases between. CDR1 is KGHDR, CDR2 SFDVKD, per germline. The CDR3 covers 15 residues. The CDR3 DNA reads TGTGCCACCAGTGATTGGACGGCCAGCCAAGAGACCCAGTACTTC. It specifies CATSDWTASQETQYF.

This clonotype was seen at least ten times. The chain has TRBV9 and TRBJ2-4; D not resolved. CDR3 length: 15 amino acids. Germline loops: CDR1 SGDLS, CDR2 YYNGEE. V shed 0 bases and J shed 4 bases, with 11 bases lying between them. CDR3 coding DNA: TGTGCCAGCAGCGTAGACGTGGGATTGAAAAACATTCAGTACTTC. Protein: CASSVDVGLKNIQYF.

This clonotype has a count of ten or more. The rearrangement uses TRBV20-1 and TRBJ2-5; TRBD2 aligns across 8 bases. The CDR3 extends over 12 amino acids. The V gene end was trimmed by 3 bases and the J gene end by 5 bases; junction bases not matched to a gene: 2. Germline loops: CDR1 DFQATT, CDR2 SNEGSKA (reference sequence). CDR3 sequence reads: CSASGRAETQYF. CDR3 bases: TGCAGTGCTAGCGGGAGGGCGGAGACCCAGTACTTC.

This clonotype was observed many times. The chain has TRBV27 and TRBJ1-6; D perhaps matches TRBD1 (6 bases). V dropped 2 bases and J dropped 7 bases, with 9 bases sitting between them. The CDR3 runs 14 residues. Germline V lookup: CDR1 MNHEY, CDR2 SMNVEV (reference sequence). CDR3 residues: CASSLRDINSPLHF. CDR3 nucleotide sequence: TGTGCCAGCAGTTTAAGGGACATAAATTCACCCCTCCACTTT.

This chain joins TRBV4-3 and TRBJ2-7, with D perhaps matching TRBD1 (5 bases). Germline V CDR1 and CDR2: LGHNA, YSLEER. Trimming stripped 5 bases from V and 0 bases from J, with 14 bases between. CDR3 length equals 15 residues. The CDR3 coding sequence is TGCGCCAGCAGCTGGCGAACAGGACCCTCCTACGAGCAGTACTTC. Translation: CASSWRTGPSYEQYF.

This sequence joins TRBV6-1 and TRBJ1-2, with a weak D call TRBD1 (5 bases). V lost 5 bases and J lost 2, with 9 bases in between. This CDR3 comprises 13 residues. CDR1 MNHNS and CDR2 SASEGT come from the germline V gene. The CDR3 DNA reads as TGTGCCAGCAGTCCACAGGAGAACTATGGCTACACCTTC. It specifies CASSPQENYGYTF.

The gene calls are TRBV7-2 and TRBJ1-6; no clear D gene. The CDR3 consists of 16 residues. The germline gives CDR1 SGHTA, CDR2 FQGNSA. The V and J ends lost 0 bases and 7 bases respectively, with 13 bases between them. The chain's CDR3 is CASSLATPRLNSPLHF. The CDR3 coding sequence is TGTGCCAGCAGCTTAGCTACACCTCGTTTGAATTCACCCCTCCACTTT.

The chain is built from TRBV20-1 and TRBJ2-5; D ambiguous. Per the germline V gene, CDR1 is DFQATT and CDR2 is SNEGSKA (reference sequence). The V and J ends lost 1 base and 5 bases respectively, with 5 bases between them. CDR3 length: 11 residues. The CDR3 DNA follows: TGCAGTGCTAGAGCTGTCGAGACCCAGTACTTC. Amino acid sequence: CSARAVETQYF.

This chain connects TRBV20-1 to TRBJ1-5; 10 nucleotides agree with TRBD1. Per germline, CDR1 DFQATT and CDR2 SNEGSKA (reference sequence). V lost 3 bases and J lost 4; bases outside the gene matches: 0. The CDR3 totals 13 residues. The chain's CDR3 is CSARDRGNQPQHF. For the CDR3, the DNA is TGCAGTGCTAGGGACAGGGGGAATCAGCCCCAGCATTTT.

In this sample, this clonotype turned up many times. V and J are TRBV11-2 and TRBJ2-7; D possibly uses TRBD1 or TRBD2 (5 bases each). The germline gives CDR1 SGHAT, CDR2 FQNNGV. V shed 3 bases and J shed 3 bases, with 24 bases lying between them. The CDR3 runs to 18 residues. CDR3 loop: CASSLGDVPPAVFYEQYF. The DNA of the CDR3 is TGTGCCAGCAGCTTGGGGGATGTCCCCCCGGCGGTCTTCTACGAGCAGTACTTC.

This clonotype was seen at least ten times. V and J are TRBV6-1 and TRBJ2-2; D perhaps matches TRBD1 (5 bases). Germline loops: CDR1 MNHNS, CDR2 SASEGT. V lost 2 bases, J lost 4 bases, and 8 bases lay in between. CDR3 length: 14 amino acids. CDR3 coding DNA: TGTGCCAGCAGTGAACAGGGTGCCACCGGGGAGCTGTTTTTT. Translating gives CASSEQGATGELFF.

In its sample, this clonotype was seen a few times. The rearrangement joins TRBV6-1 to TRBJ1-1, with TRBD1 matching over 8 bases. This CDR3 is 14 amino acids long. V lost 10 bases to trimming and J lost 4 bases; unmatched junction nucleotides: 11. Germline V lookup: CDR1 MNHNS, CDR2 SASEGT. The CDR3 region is CATKGRGLGTEAFF. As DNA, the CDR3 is TGTGCCACCAAGGGCAGGGGGCTTGGCACTGAAGCTTTCTTT.

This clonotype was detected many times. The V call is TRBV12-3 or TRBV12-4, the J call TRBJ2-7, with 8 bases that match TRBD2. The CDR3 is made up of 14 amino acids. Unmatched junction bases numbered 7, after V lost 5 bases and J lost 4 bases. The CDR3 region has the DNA TGTGCCAGCAGTCCTGTAGCGGGAAGGTACGAGCAGTACTTC. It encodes CASSPVAGRYEQYF.

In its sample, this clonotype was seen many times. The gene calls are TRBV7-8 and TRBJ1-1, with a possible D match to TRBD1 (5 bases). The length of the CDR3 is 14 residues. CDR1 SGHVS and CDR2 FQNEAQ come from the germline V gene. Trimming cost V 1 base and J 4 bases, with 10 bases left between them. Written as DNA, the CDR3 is TGTGCCAGCAGCTTAGTGGGGGGGGGCACTGAAGCTTTCTTT. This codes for CASSLVGGGTEAFF.

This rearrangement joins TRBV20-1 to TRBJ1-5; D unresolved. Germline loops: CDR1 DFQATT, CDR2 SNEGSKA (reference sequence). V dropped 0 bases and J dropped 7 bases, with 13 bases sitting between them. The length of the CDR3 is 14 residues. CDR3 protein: CSAREVAGRQPQHF. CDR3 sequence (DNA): TGCAGTGCTAGAGAGGTCGCTGGGAGGCAGCCCCAGCATTTT.